The 10 T cell receptor beta chains listed next were all sequenced from one sample in a study of blood T cell repertoires in COVID-19. The protocol was immunoSEQ multiplex PCR, while the TCRdb copy is restricted to in-frame clones and leaves out a portion. The profile shows a few hundred thousand clones, about nine tenths of them singletons. Sequencing was done on a sample of peripheral blood. The receptors were sampled from a man aged 35 to 55 who had recovered from COVID-19.

The rearrangement joins TRBV2 to TRBJ1-6, with TRBD1 matching over 11 bases. Per germline, CDR1 SNHLY and CDR2 FYNNEI. The CDR3 totals 16 residues. Trimming at V came to 6 bases and at J to 11 bases, leaving 12 bases not matched to a gene. The CDR3 reads CASRSDRGPRSAPLHF. The DNA of the CDR3 is TGTGCCAGCAGGTCGGACAGGGGGCCCCGGTCGGCACCCCTCCACTTT.

J is TRBJ2-7 and V is TRBV19, with D possibly being TRBD2 (5 bases). Trimming removed 0 bases at V and 7 bases at J, with 13 bases between. Germline CDR1 reads LNHDA; CDR2 reads SQIVND (reference sequence). The CDR3 is 14 amino acids. CDR3 bases: TGTGCCAGTAGTATAGATCTGGGTACGGGGGAGCAGTACTTC. It is translated as CASSIDLGTGEQYF.

Concerning this clone: A junction end diverges from the germline sequence, so it may reflect a read error. J is TRBJ2-3 and V is TRBV5-1, with unresolved D. The CDR3 loop spans 15 amino acids. Germline CDR1 is SGHRS and CDR2 is YFSETQ. The CDR3 bases are TGCGCCAGCAGGTTGGGGTGGAGCGGCACAGATACGCAGTATTTT. Protein product: CASRLGWSGTDTQYF.

The rearrangement joins TRBV7-2 to TRBJ1-3; tentatively, D is TRBD1 (5 bases). V was trimmed by 5 bases and J by 0 bases, leaving 11 bases between them. Per the germline V gene, CDR1 is SGHTA and CDR2 is FQGNSA. CDR3 size: 15 residues. CDR3 sequence: CASSGDSYSGNTIYF. CDR3 DNA sequence: TGTGCCAGCAGCGGCGACAGTTACTCTGGAAACACCATATATTTT.

This clone was recorded only once. The V and J genes are TRBV25-1 and TRBJ2-3; D call uncertain. Trimming took 4 bases from V and 0 from J, leaving 8 bases between them. This CDR3 is built from 14 residues. Germline V lookup: CDR1 MGHDK, CDR2 SYGVNS. The CDR3 sequence is CASSARFSTDTQYF. CDR3 nucleotides: TGTGCCAGCAGTGCGCGGTTTAGCACAGATACGCAGTATTTT.

The chain is built from TRBV27 and TRBJ1-5; 8 positions match TRBD1. The V and J ends lost 5 bases and 6 bases, in that order; junction bases with no gene match: 9. The CDR3 runs to 15 residues. Looked up from germline, CDR1 is MNHEY and CDR2 is SMNVEV (reference sequence). CDR3 nucleotide sequence: TGTGCCAGCAGTCCCTCAAGTACAGGGGGTCAGCCCCAGCATTTT. This gives the protein CASSPSSTGGQPQHF.

V is TRBV27 and J is TRBJ1-5, with 7 bases aligning to TRBD1. CDR3 size: 13 residues. V lost 6 bases, J lost 4 bases, and 3 bases stayed unmatched. The germline gives CDR1 MNHEY, CDR2 SMNVEV (reference sequence). The DNA of the CDR3 is TGTGCCAGCAGCGGGACAGATAATCAGCCCCAGCATTTT. Translation: CASSGTDNQPQHF.

The rearrangement links TRBV3-1 (or the pseudogene TRBV3-2) to TRBJ2-7; D call uncertain. The germline CDR1 and CDR2 sequences are LGHDT and YNNKEL (reference sequence). V shed 4 bases and J shed 3 bases, with 4 bases lying between them. This CDR3 has 11 amino acids. CDR3 coding DNA: TGTGCCAGCAGCCTTAACTACGAGCAGTACTTC. Amino acids: CASSLNYEQYF.

V gene TRBV6-2 or TRBV6-3 combines with J gene TRBJ2-4, with D perhaps TRBD2 (6 bases). The CDR3 has 14 amino acids. V dropped 0 bases and J dropped 7 bases, with 10 bases sitting between them. Germline V gene data show CDR1 as MNHEY and CDR2 as SVGEGT. The CDR3 coding sequence is TGTGCCAGCAGTTACTCAGGAGGGGAGAACATTCAGTACTTC. Amino acid sequence: CASSYSGGENIQYF.

The rearrangement links TRBV19 to TRBJ2-7, with D possibly being TRBD1 (6 bases). The CDR3 extends over 16 amino acids. Germline V gene data show CDR1 as LNHDA and CDR2 as SQIVND (reference sequence). The germline V and J ends were trimmed by 3 bases and 1 base, with 16 bases remaining between them. The CDR3 DNA reads as TGTGCCAGTAGTATCAGGGGACGGCTGGCATCCTACGAGCAGTACTTC. Translating gives CASSIRGRLASYEQYF.